Below are 14 T cell receptor beta chains sequenced from a single sample in a study of post-analysis software for immune sequencing data. Findings and limits, study-wide: Patients used about five TRBV segments, including TRBV5-6, TRBV5-1 and TRBV20-1, more often than controls.

The TCR beta cDNA libraries contained unique molecular identifiers. From the PCR reads, TCRdb called clonotypes with MiXCR, one entry per CDR3 protein. Among 450,000 or so distinct CDR3 sequences listed, 45% were seen once. Their antigens are not known. What was sequenced was blood. The receptor source for this set is a girl aged 5-17 years with multiple sclerosis.

V and J are TRBV7-8 and TRBJ2-1, with TRBD2 matching 10 bases. The CDR3 is 16 amino acids. CDR1 and CDR2 from the germline V gene are SGHVS and FQNEAQ. J lost 2 bases, V lost 5 bases, and 6 bases had no gene match. The CDR3 region is CASSDLAGGPYNEQFF. CDR3 sequence (DNA): TGTGCCAGCAGCGACTTAGCGGGAGGCCCCTACAATGAGCAGTTCTTC.

This clonotype was found a few times. The chain couples TRBV7-6 to TRBJ1-2; D may be TRBD1 (5 bases). V was clipped by 5 bases and J by 5 bases, with 12 bases between them. Looked up from germline, CDR1 is SGHVS and CDR2 is FNYEAQ. This CDR3 comprises 13 residues. The CDR3 region is CASSQGQGYGYTF. The CDR3 DNA is TGTGCCAGCAGCCAAGGGCAGGGATATGGCTACACCTTC.

This sequence joins TRBV20-1 and TRBJ1-5; possible D gene TRBD1, 5 bases. Looked up from germline, CDR1 is DFQATT and CDR2 is SNEGSKA (reference sequence). The length of the CDR3 is 14 residues. Trimming removed 0 bases from V and 5 bases from J, with 11 bases in between. CDR3: CSARDTRVYQPQHF. CDR3 DNA sequence: TGCAGTGCTAGAGACACCAGGGTTTATCAGCCCCAGCATTTT.

In this sample, this clonotype turned up a few times. Here the CDR3 DNA reads TGTGCCAGCAGTGAGCCCGGGACAGGGGATGGCTACACCTTC. This codes for CASSEPGTGDGYTF. V and J are TRBV28 and TRBJ1-2; the match to TRBD1 covers 10 bases. The CDR3 consists of 14 residues. V gave up 5 bases and J gave up 6 bases; unmatched junction bases: 6. Germline-derived CDR1 and CDR2 are MDHEN and SYDVKM.

This clonotype has only a few counts. This chain joins TRBV6-5 and TRBJ2-4; D unclear. The CDR3 has 14 residues. V was pared by 4 bases and J by 8 bases, with 15 bases between. Per germline, CDR1 MNHEY and CDR2 SVGAGI. The CDR3 DNA reads as TGTGCCAGCAGTTTACGTCCTAGTTGGGACATTCAGTACTTC. Amino acids: CASSLRPSWDIQYF.

This sequence joins TRBV29-1 and TRBJ1-2; 7 nucleotides line up with TRBD1. V lost 5 bases, J lost 6 bases, and 12 bases stayed unmatched. Germline V gene lookup returns CDR1 SQVTM and CDR2 ANQGSEA. The CDR3 has 14 residues. In nucleotides, the CDR3 is TGCAGCGTTCAGGGGCTAACAGGGGTCCATGGCTACACCTTC. Translated: CSVQGLTGVHGYTF. Full variable domain (missing parts from reference TRBV29-1 and TRBJ1-2): SAVISQKPSRDICQRGTSLTIQCQVDSQVTMMFWYRQQPGQSLTLIATANQGSEATYESGFVIDKFPISRPNLTFSTLTVSNMSPEDSSIYLCSVQGLTGVHGYTFGSGTRLTVV.

The chain links TRBV3-1 to TRBJ2-1; 12 positions match TRBD1. With the DNA end fitting TRBJ2-7 better, the J assignment may be wrong. Germline CDR1 LGHDT, CDR2 YNNKEL (reference sequence). The CDR3 totals 15 residues. The CDR3 spells CASSPAGTGGHEQYF. The CDR3 DNA follows: TGTGCCAGCAGCCCGGCCGGGACAGGGGGCCACGAGCAGTACTTC.

The sample holds a few counts of this clonotype. The chain joins TRBV7-8 to TRBJ1-1, with D unresolved. Germline-derived CDR1 and CDR2 are SGHVS and FQNEAQ. V was trimmed by 4 bases and J by 8 bases, leaving 14 bases between them. The length of the CDR3 is 13 residues. The CDR3: CASSSPPYNEAFF. DNA of the CDR3: TGTGCCAGCAGCTCCCCACCCTATAACGAAGCTTTCTTT.

This clonotype has a handful of counts. V usage is TRBV7-6 and J usage is TRBJ2-6; TRBD1 might be the D (6 bases). The CDR3 is 16 amino acids. V was pared by 4 bases and J by 0 bases, with 10 bases between. Germline CDR1 SGHVS, CDR2 FNYEAQ. CDR3 DNA: TGTGCCAGCAGCTGGGAACAGGGCTCTGGGGCCAACGTCCTGACTTTC. The encoded protein is CASSWEQGSGANVLTF.

Note on this clonotype: A read error may produce the germline difference seen at one junction end. The chain is built from TRBV5-1 and TRBJ2-1; TRBD1 aligns across 7 bases. In germline, CDR1 is SGHRS, CDR2 YFSETQ. This CDR3 is 16 amino acids long. In DNA, the CDR3 is TGCACCAGCAGCTTGGGTTGGACAGGCCTCTACAATGAGCAGTTCTTC. It encodes CTSSLGWTGLYNEQFF. The variable domain in full, completed from reference TRBV5-1 and TRBJ2-1, reads KAGVTQTPRYLIKTRGQQVTLSCSPISGHRSVSWYQQTPGQGLQFLFEYFSETQRNKGNFPGRFSGRQFSNSRSEMNVSTLELGDSALYLCTSSLGWTGLYNEQFFGPGTRLTVL.

This clonotype was detected only a few times. The V call is TRBV6-5, the J call TRBJ2-7; 9 nucleotides align to TRBD1. This CDR3 spans 15 amino acids. Trimming at V came to 6 bases and at J to 5 bases, leaving 11 bases not matched to a gene. Germline CDR1 MNHEY, CDR2 SVGAGI. The CDR3 DNA sequence: TGTGCCAGCAGCCGACCGACAGGGGGTATCGACGAGCAGTACTTC. As protein: CASSRPTGGIDEQYF.

V and J are TRBV9 and TRBJ2-3; D tentatively reads TRBD1 or TRBD2 (6 bases each). Trimming removed 2 bases from V and 2 bases from J, with 18 bases in between. Germline V gene data show CDR1 as SGDLS and CDR2 as YYNGEE. The CDR3 is 17 residues long. In DNA form, the CDR3 reads TGTGCCAGCAGCGTGAGGGGGGAATTAACCTACACAGATACGCAGTATTTT. Translated: CASSVRGELTYTDTQYF. Filled out from reference TRBV9 and TRBJ2-3, the complete variable domain reads DSGVTQTPKHLITATGQRVTLRCSPRSGDLSVYWYQQSLDQGLQFLIQYYNGEERAKGNILERFSAQQFPDLHSELNLSSLELGDSALYFCASSVRGELTYTDTQYFGPGTRLTVL.

The genes are TRBV20-1 and TRBJ2-5; 10 bases are a match to TRBD2. From germline, CDR1 is DFQATT and CDR2 SNEGSKA (reference sequence). The CDR3 consists of 15 residues. The V segment lost 2 bases and the J segment 3 bases; nucleotides outside the gene matches: 6. The CDR3 protein is CSARTTSGAEETQYF. The CDR3 DNA follows: TGCAGTGCTAGAACCACTAGCGGGGCCGAAGAGACCCAGTACTTC.

The rearrangement joins TRBV7-3 to TRBJ2-3, with TRBD1 identical over 8 bases. Trimming removed 3 bases from V and 8 bases from J; junction bases left unmatched: 1. The V gene's germline CDR1 is SGHTA and CDR2 FQGTGA. The CDR3 length is 12 residues. The CDR3, as DNA: TGTGCCAGCAGCTTGGGACAGGCTACGCAGTATTTT. Encoded protein: CASSLGQATQYF. Full variable domain (remainder filled in from reference TRBV7-3 and TRBJ2-3): GAGVSQTPSNKVTEKGKYVELRCDPISGHTALYWYRQSLGQGPEFLIYFQGTGAADDSGLPNDRFFAVRPEGSVSTLKIQRTERGDSAVYLCASSLGQATQYFGPGTRLTVL.